The following is a T cell receptor (beta chain) sequence with its context. Its antigen is currently not known. No qualities accompany the bases; no much larger clone lies one base away. The data derive from a study of blood T cell repertoires in COVID-19 (TCRdb year 2020). Looking at the study overall: The collaborator samples originated in the United States, Italy and Spain and spanned the acute and convalescent phases of COVID-19. The prospective study material was composed of cDNA or gDNA derived from T cells, B-cell-depleted T cells, or PBMCs. The dataset comprised deeply sampled blood TCRbeta repertoires from subjects exposed to, actively infected with, or recovered from COVID-19. The repertoires were made available in a free public database intended to serve as a resource for research on the immune response to SARS-CoV-2. The samples were drawn from the first 160 participants of the ongoing ImmuneRACE study and from 950 to 1,500 subjects provided by 6 global collaborators. A de-identified subject ID, COVID-19 status, age in years and sex were almost always included in the sample metadata. Where available, HLA class I and class II types were obtained from metadata supplied by the sample provider rather than from assay-based typing.

CDR1 and CDR2 are drawn from the germline V gene (reference sequence): SEHNR, FQNEAQ. Unmatched junction bases come to 9, with V trimmed by 5 bases and J by 6 bases. The CDR3, from cysteine to phenylalanine, totals 16 residues. Just CDR3 DNA is preserved here, 48 bases in frame from base 1. What the research found in general, with its limitations: The quantity of clinical and demographic metadata differed by source and by participant and was supplied without curation.

The collaborating institutions used their own protocols to collect whole blood in K2EDTA tubes. For TCRbeta analysis, collaborators shipped samples as frozen whole blood, isolated PBMCs, or DNA extracted from either of those sample types. The immunoSEQ Assay, a bias-controlled multiplex PCR, was used to amplify TCRbeta CDR3 regions from genomic DNA. The authors' analysis ran thus. Within the assay, amplification of reference gene primers was used to estimate how many nucleated cells each sample contained. To quantify the absolute abundance of each unique TCRbeta CDR3 rearrangement, sequence reads were collapsed and filtered. For each sample, productive Simpson clonality was calculated by taking the square root of Simpson's diversity index across productive rearrangements. Imported from immuneACCESS, the table was reduced by TCRdb to in-frame sequences with V and J called. These copies leave out some clones; in studies compared against another copy, an unresolved V gene accounts for under half, and the cause of the remainder is not known. V and J calls and clone size are those listed in that table; D and trimming were worked out from the DNA. For this sample the table gives approximately 110,000 clones, of which over 75% were detected only once. The ten largest clones capture approximately 30% of the sample.

Sequencing was done on a sample of peripheral blood. This receptor was taken from a woman aged 80 or over with acute or convalescent COVID-19. Recombination connected TRBV7-9 to TRBJ1-6, with 8 junctional bases fitting TRBD1. The CDR3 corresponds to CASSNPTGEVNSPLHF. The DNA sequence is TGTGCCAGCAGCAACCCGACAGGGGAGGTTAATTCACCCCTCCACTTT.